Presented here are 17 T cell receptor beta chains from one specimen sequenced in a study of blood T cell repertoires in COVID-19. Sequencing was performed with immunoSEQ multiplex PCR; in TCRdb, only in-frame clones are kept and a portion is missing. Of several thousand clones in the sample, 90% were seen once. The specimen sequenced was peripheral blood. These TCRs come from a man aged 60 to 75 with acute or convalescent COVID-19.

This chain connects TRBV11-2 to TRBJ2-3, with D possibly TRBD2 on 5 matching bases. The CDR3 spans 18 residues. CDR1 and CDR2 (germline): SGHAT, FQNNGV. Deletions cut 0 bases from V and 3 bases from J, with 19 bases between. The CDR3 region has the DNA TGTGCCAGCAGCTTAGACCCCCGGGAACCTAAGAAAACAGATACGCAGTATTTT. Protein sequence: CASSLDPREPKKTDTQYF. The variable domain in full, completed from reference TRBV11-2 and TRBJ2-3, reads EAGVAQSPRYKIIEKRQSVAFWCNPISGHATLYWYQQILGQGPKLLIQFQNNGVVDDSQLPKDRFSAERLKGVDSTLKIQPAKLEDSAVYLCASSLDPREPKKTDTQYFGPGTRLTVL.

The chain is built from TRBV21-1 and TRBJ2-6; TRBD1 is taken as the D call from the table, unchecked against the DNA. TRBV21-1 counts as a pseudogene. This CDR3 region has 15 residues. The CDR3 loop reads CARGVFDSGANVLTF. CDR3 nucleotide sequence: TGTGCCAGGGGCGTCTTTGACTCTGGGGCCAACGTCCTGACTTTC.

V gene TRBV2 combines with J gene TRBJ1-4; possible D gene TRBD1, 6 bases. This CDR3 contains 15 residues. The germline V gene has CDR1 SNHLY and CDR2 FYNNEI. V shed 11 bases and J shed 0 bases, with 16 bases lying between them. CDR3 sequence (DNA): TGTGCCGCCCGGCAGGGGACTACAACTAATGAAAAACTGTTTTTT. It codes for CAARQGTTTNEKLFF.

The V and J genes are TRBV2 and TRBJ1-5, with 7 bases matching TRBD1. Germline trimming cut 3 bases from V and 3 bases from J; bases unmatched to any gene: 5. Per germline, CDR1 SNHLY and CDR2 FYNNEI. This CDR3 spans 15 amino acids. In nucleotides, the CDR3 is TGTGCCAGCAGTGAGGGGACAGCCATCAATCAGCCCCAGCATTTT. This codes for CASSEGTAINQPQHF. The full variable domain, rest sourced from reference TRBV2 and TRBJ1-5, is EPEVTQTPSHQVTQMGQEVILRCVPISNHLYFYWYRQILGQKVEFLVSFYNNEISEKSEIFDDQFSVERPDGSNFTLKIRSTKLEDSAMYFCASSEGTAINQPQHFGDGTRLSIL.

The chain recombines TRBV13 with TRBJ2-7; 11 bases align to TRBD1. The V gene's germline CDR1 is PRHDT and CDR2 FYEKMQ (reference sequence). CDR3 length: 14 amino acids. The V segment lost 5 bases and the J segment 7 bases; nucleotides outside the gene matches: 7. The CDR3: CASSVGQGVGEQYF. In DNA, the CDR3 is TGTGCCAGCAGCGTGGGACAGGGGGTGGGTGAGCAGTACTTC.

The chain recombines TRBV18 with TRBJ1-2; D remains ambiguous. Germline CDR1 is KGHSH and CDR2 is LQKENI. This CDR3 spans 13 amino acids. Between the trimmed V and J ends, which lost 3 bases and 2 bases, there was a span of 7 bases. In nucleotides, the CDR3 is TGTGCCAGCTCACCCTCGGGAAACTATGGCTACACCTTC. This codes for CASSPSGNYGYTF.

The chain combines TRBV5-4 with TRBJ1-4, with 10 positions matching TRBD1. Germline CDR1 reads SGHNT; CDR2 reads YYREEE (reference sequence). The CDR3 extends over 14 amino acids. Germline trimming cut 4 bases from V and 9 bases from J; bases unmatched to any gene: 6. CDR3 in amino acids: CASSQGQGLQKLFF. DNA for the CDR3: TGTGCCAGCAGCCAGGGACAGGGGCTGCAAAAACTGTTTTTT.

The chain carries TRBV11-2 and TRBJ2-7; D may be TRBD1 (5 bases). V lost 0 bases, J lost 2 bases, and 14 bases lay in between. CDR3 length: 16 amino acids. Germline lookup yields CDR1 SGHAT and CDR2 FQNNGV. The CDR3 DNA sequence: TGTGCCAGCAGCTTAGACCCCCTCCCGACAGCCTACGAGCAGTACTTC. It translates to CASSLDPLPTAYEQYF. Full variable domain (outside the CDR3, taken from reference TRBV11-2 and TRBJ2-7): EAGVAQSPRYKIIEKRQSVAFWCNPISGHATLYWYQQILGQGPKLLIQFQNNGVVDDSQLPKDRFSAERLKGVDSTLKIQPAKLEDSAVYLCASSLDPLPTAYEQYFGPGTRLTVT.

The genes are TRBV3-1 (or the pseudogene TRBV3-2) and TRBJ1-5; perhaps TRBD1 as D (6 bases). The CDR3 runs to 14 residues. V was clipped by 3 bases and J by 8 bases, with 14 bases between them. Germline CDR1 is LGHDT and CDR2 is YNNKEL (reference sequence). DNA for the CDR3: TGTGCCAGCAGCCACAGGGGATCCAGAGAGCCCCAGCATTTT. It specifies CASSHRGSREPQHF.

This chain's CDR3 is CASSQAASGGRDTQYF. In nucleotides, the CDR3 is TGCGCCAGCAGCCAAGCAGCTAGCGGGGGGAGGGATACGCAGTATTTT. This chain connects TRBV4-1 to TRBJ2-3, with 11 bases that match TRBD2. Trimming cost V 1 base and J 6 bases; bases outside gene matches: 6. This CDR3 comprises 16 residues. The germline V gene has CDR1 MGHRA and CDR2 YSYEKL.

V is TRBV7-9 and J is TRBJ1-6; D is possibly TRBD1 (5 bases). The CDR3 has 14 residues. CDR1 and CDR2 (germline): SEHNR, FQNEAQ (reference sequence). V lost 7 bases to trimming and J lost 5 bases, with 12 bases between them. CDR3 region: CASKEGLNNSPLHF. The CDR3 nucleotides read TGTGCCAGCAAGGAGGGGCTAAATAATTCACCCCTCCACTTT.

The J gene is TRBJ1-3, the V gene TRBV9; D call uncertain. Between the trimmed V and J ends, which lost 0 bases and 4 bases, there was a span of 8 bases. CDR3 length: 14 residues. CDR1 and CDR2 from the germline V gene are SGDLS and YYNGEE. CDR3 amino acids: CASSVGAGGNTIYF. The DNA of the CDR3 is TGTGCCAGCAGCGTAGGGGCAGGAGGAAACACCATATATTTT.

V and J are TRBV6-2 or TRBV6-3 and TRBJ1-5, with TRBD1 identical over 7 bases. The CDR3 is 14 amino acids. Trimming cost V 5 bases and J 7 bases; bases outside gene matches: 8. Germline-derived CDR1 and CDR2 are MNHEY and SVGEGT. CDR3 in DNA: TGTGCCAGCAGTCGCGAGGGGGCGGGACAGCCCCAGCATTTT. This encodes CASSREGAGQPQHF.

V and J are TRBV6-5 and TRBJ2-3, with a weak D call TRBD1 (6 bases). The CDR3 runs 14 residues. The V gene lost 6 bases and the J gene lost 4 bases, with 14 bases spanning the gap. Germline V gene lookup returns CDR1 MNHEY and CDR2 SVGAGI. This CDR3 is CASSLDRGADTQYF. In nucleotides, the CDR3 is TGTGCCAGCAGCCTGGACAGAGGAGCAGATACGCAGTATTTT.

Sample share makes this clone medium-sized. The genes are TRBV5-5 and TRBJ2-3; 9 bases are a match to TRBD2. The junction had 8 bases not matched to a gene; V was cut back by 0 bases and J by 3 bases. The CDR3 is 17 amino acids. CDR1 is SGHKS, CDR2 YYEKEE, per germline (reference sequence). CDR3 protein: CASSLASWLAGTDTQYF. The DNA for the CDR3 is TGTGCCAGCAGCTTGGCATCGTGGCTAGCGGGGACAGATACGCAGTATTTT.

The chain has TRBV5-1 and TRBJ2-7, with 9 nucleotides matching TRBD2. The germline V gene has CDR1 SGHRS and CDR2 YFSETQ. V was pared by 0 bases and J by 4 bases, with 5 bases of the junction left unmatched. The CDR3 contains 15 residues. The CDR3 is CASSLDASGIYEQYF. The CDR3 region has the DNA TGCGCCAGCAGCTTGGATGCTAGCGGGATTTACGAGCAGTACTTC.

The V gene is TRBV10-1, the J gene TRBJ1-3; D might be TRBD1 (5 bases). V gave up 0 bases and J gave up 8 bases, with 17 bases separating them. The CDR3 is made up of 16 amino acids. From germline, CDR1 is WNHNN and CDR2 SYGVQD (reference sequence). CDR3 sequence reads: CASSESGDGGVDTIYF. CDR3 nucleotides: TGCGCCAGCAGTGAGTCGGGGGACGGGGGTGTGGACACCATATATTTT.